Listed below are T cell receptor beta chains from one sample, sequenced in a study of cytomegalovirus exposure and HLA in healthy donors. Using immunoSEQ multiplex PCR, the repertoire was profiled, and TCRdb retains in-frame clones only, with some absent. Of 200,000 to 250,000 clones in the sample, 75% to 90% were seen once. The specimen sequenced was PBMCs. These receptors were collected from a woman between 25 and 40 years old in good health and CMV-seropositive. Each CDR3 is given with its conserved first and last residue. Each record gives: V gene, J gene, D gene, clone size, CDR3 protein, CDR3 DNA. The D gene is left open where the match is weak. Expanded clones are given a class, and other clones once, few, many or no size at all.

v_gene: TRBV6-1
j_gene: TRBJ1-1
d_gene: .
abundance: .
CDR3aa: CASSEMVGEAFF
CDR3nt: TGTGCCAGCAGTGAAATGGTGGGTGAAGCTTTCTTT

v_gene: TRBV30
j_gene: TRBJ1-1
d_gene: TRBD1
abundance: .
CDR3aa: CAWTGTGEAFF
CDR3nt: TGTGCCTGGACCGGGACAGGTGAAGCTTTCTTT

v_gene: TRBV28
j_gene: TRBJ2-1
d_gene: .
abundance: .
CDR3aa: CASTFTGAESYNEQFF
CDR3nt: TGTGCCAGCACCTTCACGGGGGCAGAGTCCTACAATGAGCAGTTCTTC

v_gene: TRBV7-9
j_gene: TRBJ2-2
d_gene: .
abundance: .
CDR3aa: CASSPPGSFTGELFF
CDR3nt: TGTGCCAGCAGCCCACCCGGCAGCTTCACCGGGGAGCTGTTTTTT

v_gene: TRBV15
j_gene: TRBJ2-5
d_gene: .
abundance: .
CDR3aa: CATSRPIEDAGTETQYF
CDR3nt: TGTGCCACCAGCAGACCAATAGAAGACGCGGGTACCGAGACCCAGTACTTC

v_gene: TRBV6-5
j_gene: TRBJ2-7
d_gene: .
abundance: .
CDR3aa: CASRAGYSYEQYF
CDR3nt: TGTGCCAGCAGGGCAGGGTATTCCTACGAGCAGTACTTC

v_gene: TRBV6-1
j_gene: TRBJ2-7
d_gene: .
abundance: once
CDR3aa: CASRTVFPYSYEQYF
CDR3nt: TGTGCCAGCAGGACAGTTTTCCCATATTCCTACGAGCAGTACTTC

v_gene: TRBV29-1
j_gene: TRBJ1-1
d_gene: .
abundance: .
CDR3aa: CSVERGMNTEAFF
CDR3nt: TGCAGCGTTGAAAGGGGTATGAACACTGAAGCTTTCTTT

v_gene: TRBV9
j_gene: TRBJ2-1
d_gene: TRBD2
abundance: .
CDR3aa: CASSVEGLAYNEQFF
CDR3nt: TGTGCCAGCAGCGTAGAAGGACTAGCCTACAATGAGCAGTTCTTC

v_gene: TRBV5-1
j_gene: TRBJ2-7
d_gene: .
abundance: .
CDR3aa: CASSLRPGEGYEQYF
CDR3nt: TGCGCCAGCAGCTTAAGGCCAGGGGAGGGCTACGAGCAGTACTTC

v_gene: TRBV4-1
j_gene: TRBJ1-5
d_gene: TRBD1
abundance: .
CDR3aa: CASSLGTGGVQPQHF
CDR3nt: TGCGCCAGCAGCCTGGGGACAGGGGGCGTCCAGCCCCAGCATTTT

v_gene: TRBV5-6
j_gene: TRBJ2-7
d_gene: TRBD1
abundance: .
CDR3aa: CASSRSGGVLYEQYF
CDR3nt: TGTGCCAGCAGCCGATCAGGGGGCGTTCTTTACGAGCAGTACTTC

v_gene: TRBV5-1
j_gene: TRBJ1-2
d_gene: TRBD1
abundance: .
CDR3aa: CASSLDREGGGYTF
CDR3nt: TGCGCCAGCAGCCTGGACAGGGAAGGTGGCGGCTACACCTTC

v_gene: TRBV19
j_gene: TRBJ2-3
d_gene: TRBD2
abundance: few
CDR3aa: CASSILLAGDIDTQYF
CDR3nt: TGTGCCAGTAGTATCCTGCTAGCGGGAGATATAGATACGCAGTATTTT

v_gene: TRBV4-1
j_gene: TRBJ1-2
d_gene: .
abundance: .
CDR3aa: CASSQGANYGYTF
CDR3nt: TGCGCCAGCAGCCAAGGTGCTAACTATGGCTACACCTTC

v_gene: TRBV30
j_gene: TRBJ2-7
d_gene: .
abundance: .
CDR3aa: CALTALGYEQYF
CDR3nt: TGTGCCTTGACAGCTCTTGGCTACGAGCAGTACTTC

v_gene: TRBV27
j_gene: TRBJ1-4
d_gene: .
abundance: .
CDR3aa: CASSPRWTSGNNEKLFF
CDR3nt: TGTGCCAGCAGTCCCCGTTGGACTAGCGGGAATAATGAAAAACTGTTTTTT

v_gene: TRBV25-1
j_gene: TRBJ1-2
d_gene: .
abundance: .
CDR3aa: CASSAGGSSGYTF
CDR3nt: TGTGCCAGCAGTGCGGGGGGATCTAGCGGCTACACCTTC

v_gene: TRBV29-1
j_gene: TRBJ2-4
d_gene: .
abundance: many
CDR3aa: CSVAEGKNIQYF
CDR3nt: TGCAGCGTTGCCGAAGGCAAAAACATTCAGTACTTC

v_gene: TRBV5-1
j_gene: TRBJ1-1
d_gene: .
abundance: .
CDR3aa: CASSYGGNTEAFF
CDR3nt: TGCGCCAGCAGCTATGGAGGGAATACTGAAGCTTTCTTT

v_gene: TRBV6-4
j_gene: TRBJ1-2
d_gene: .
abundance: .
CDR3aa: CASSETNGRGYTF
CDR3nt: TGTGCCAGCAGTGAAACGAACGGGCGCGGCTACACCTTC

v_gene: TRBV6-5
j_gene: TRBJ2-1
d_gene: .
abundance: .
CDR3aa: CASSYTPGTAYNEQFF
CDR3nt: TGTGCCAGCAGTTACACTCCCGGGACCGCGTACAATGAGCAGTTCTTC

v_gene: TRBV9
j_gene: TRBJ1-2
d_gene: TRBD1
abundance: .
CDR3aa: CASSGQGSYGYTF
CDR3nt: TGTGCCAGCAGCGGACAGGGGAGCTATGGCTACACCTTC

v_gene: TRBV30
j_gene: TRBJ1-2
d_gene: .
abundance: .
CDR3aa: CAWSDMGPKGYTF
CDR3nt: TGTGCCTGGAGTGATATGGGTCCGAAGGGCTACACCTTC

v_gene: TRBV27
j_gene: TRBJ2-3
d_gene: TRBD1
abundance: .
CDR3aa: CASKLGQVTDTQYF
CDR3nt: TGTGCCAGCAAACTGGGACAGGTCACAGATACGCAGTATTTT